The 24 T cell receptor beta chains in this list originate from one sample, sequenced in a study of blood T cell repertoires in COVID-19. Only in-frame clones appear in the TCRdb table, and some are missing; sequencing was by immunoSEQ multiplex PCR. Seen here are under 45,000 clones, 87% observed once, and the top ten hold about a tenth. The specimen sequenced was peripheral blood. The receptors were gathered from a man older than 75 with active COVID-19.

The CDR3, as DNA: TGCGCCAGCAGTGACGGAGGCTCAGGGGCCTCCTACGAGCAGTACTTC. This codes for CASSDGGSGASYEQYF. The chain couples TRBV10-2 to TRBJ2-7, with a possible D match to TRBD1 (6 bases). V lost 3 bases, J lost 0 bases, and 15 bases lay in between. The germline gives CDR1 WSHSY, CDR2 SAAADI. This CDR3 contains 16 residues.

The chain carries TRBV4-1 and TRBJ2-7; TRBD1 is a possible D gene (6 bases). The CDR3 extends over 16 amino acids. Deletions cut 4 bases from V and 0 bases from J, with 16 bases between. Per germline, CDR1 MGHRA and CDR2 YSYEKL. This chain's CDR3 is CASSLRPRGNSYEQYF. CDR3 nucleotides: TGCGCCAGCAGCCTCCGTCCCAGGGGAAACTCCTACGAGCAGTACTTC.

This chain links TRBV6-5 with TRBJ2-2; 10 bases are a match to TRBD1. Germline CDR1 reads MNHEY; CDR2 reads SVGAGI. J lost 4 bases, V lost 6 bases, and 5 bases had no gene match. CDR3 length: 15 amino acids. The chain's CDR3 is CASSRQGASTGELFF. CDR3 in DNA: TGTGCCAGCAGCCGACAGGGGGCAAGCACCGGGGAGCTGTTTTTT.

This clone came up a few times. This chain links TRBV28 with TRBJ1-6; D might be TRBD1 (6 bases). Deletions cut 7 bases from V and 6 bases from J, with 16 bases between. Germline V gene data show CDR1 as MDHEN and CDR2 as SYDVKM. There are 15 residues in the CDR3. The CDR3 loop reads CASTGASTFNSPLHF. The CDR3 DNA reads TGTGCCAGCACAGGGGCAAGTACTTTTAATTCACCCCTCCACTTT.

The V gene is TRBV9, the J gene TRBJ2-3, with D possibly being TRBD2 (5 bases). Trimming shortened V by 5 bases and J by 0 bases, and 10 bases separated the two germline ends. Germline CDR1 SGDLS, CDR2 YYNGEE. The CDR3 contains 14 residues. CDR3 bases: TGTGCCAGCAGTTGGCGGACTAGCACAGATACGCAGTATTTT. The encoded protein is CASSWRTSTDTQYF. The full variable domain, with the rest looked up from reference TRBV9 and TRBJ2-3, is DSGVTQTPKHLITATGQRVTLRCSPRSGDLSVYWYQQSLDQGLQFLIQYYNGEERAKGNILERFSAQQFPDLHSELNLSSLELGDSALYFCASSWRTSTDTQYFGPGTRLTVL.

V usage is TRBV16 and J usage is TRBJ2-7, with a weak D call TRBD1 (5 bases). The V end was cut by 4 bases, the J end by 4 bases, with 11 bases between. The germline gives CDR1 KGHSY, CDR2 FQNENV. This CDR3 spans 13 amino acids. The CDR3 DNA reads TGTGCCAGCAGCCTCACCAGGGTGTACGAGCAGTACTTC. This translates into CASSLTRVYEQYF.

The J gene is TRBJ2-3, the V gene TRBV25-1; 8 positions match TRBD1. The junction had 12 bases not matched to a gene; V was cut back by 5 bases and J by 5 bases. The CDR3 consists of 16 residues. Germline CDR1 MGHDK, CDR2 SYGVNS. The CDR3: CASSFSGTGMEDTQYF. In DNA, the CDR3 is TGTGCCAGCAGTTTCTCCGGGACAGGAATGGAAGATACGCAGTATTTT.

This clone showed up just once. This chain joins TRBV6-6 and TRBJ2-3, with 8 positions matching TRBD2. This CDR3 spans 15 amino acids. J gave up 6 bases and V 6 bases, and 11 bases lay outside the gene matches. Looked up from germline, CDR1 is MNHNY and CDR2 is SVGAGI (reference sequence). The CDR3 DNA sequence: TGTGCCAGCAGGATCAGCGGGAGTAGGGGCGATACGCAGTATTTT. Translated: CASRISGSRGDTQYF.

The chain carries TRBV3-1 (or the pseudogene TRBV3-2) and TRBJ2-1, with 13 nucleotides matching TRBD2. The CDR3 has 16 amino acids. Per the germline V gene, CDR1 is LGHDT and CDR2 is YNNKEL (reference sequence). Unmatched junction bases numbered 8, after V lost 4 bases and J lost 8 bases. The CDR3 is CASSPRTSGRGHEQFF. The CDR3 DNA sequence: TGTGCCAGCAGCCCCCGGACTAGCGGGAGAGGCCATGAGCAGTTCTTC.

This sequence joins TRBV5-1 and TRBJ2-1, with TRBD2 matching 11 bases. There are 17 residues in the CDR3. Germline CDR1 is SGHRS and CDR2 is YFSETQ. Unmatched junction bases numbered 2, after V lost 0 bases and J lost 0 bases. CDR3 nucleotide sequence: TGCGCCAGCAGCTTGGGACTAGCGGGGAGCTCCTACAATGAGCAGTTCTTC. It is translated as CASSLGLAGSSYNEQFF.

This chain joins TRBV28 and TRBJ2-2, with a possible D match to TRBD2 (5 bases). The V gene's germline CDR1 is MDHEN and CDR2 SYDVKM. The CDR3 consists of 14 residues. Trimming left V 6 bases short and J 3 bases short, with 11 bases between. The CDR3 loop is CASRRELDTGELFF. The CDR3 DNA reads as TGTGCCAGCAGGAGGGAACTGGACACCGGGGAGCTGTTTTTT.

This clone was seen a single time. The genes are TRBV6-1 and TRBJ1-6; TRBD1 matches 7 bases. With 2 bases clipped from V and 6 bases from J, the junction kept 7 bases outside the gene matches. CDR3 length: 16 amino acids. In germline, CDR1 is MNHNS, CDR2 SASEGT. The CDR3 bases are TGTGCCAGCAGTGAATCGTCGTCAGGGGGTAATTCACCCCTCCACTTT. Its translation: CASSESSSGGNSPLHF.

The chain has TRBV7-2 and TRBJ2-7; 8 nucleotides match TRBD1. Trimming took 1 base from V and 2 from J; bases not matched to a gene: 4. This CDR3 region has 15 residues. Germline lookup yields CDR1 SGHTA and CDR2 FQGNSA. Written as DNA, the CDR3 is TGTGCCAGCAGCTTAGGGGCAGGGGGCCCCTACGAGCAGTACTTC. Residues: CASSLGAGGPYEQYF. Supplemented by reference TRBV7-2 and TRBJ2-7, the full variable domain reads GAGVSQSPSNKVTEKGKDVELRCDPISGHTALYWYRQSLGQGLEFLIYFQGNSAPDKSGLPSDRFSAERTGGSVSTLTIQRTQQEDSAVYLCASSLGAGGPYEQYFGPGTRLTVT.

This rearrangement joins TRBV3-1 (or the pseudogene TRBV3-2) to TRBJ2-7; 8 bases fit TRBD2. V shed 3 bases and J 4 bases; nucleotides not matched to a gene: 8. Germline values: CDR1 LGHDT, CDR2 YNNKEL (reference sequence). The CDR3 has 15 residues. The CDR3 reads CASSQPGGPNYEQYF. In DNA form, the CDR3 reads TGTGCCAGCAGCCAGCCGGGAGGGCCCAATTACGAGCAGTACTTC.

To note about this clone: Its ends do not fully match the called genes, so a read error is possible. The rearrangement joins TRBV7-2 to TRBJ2-7, with TRBD1 identical over 8 bases. This CDR3 is built from 13 residues. Per germline, CDR1 SGHTA and CDR2 FQGNSA. This chain's CDR3 is CASSLRQGAAWNF. CDR3 nucleotide sequence: TGTGCCAGCAGCTTAAGGCAGGGGGCGGCATGGAACTTC. The full variable domain, its missing parts supplied by reference TRBV7-2 and TRBJ2-7, is GAGVSQSPSNKVTEKGKDVELRCDPISGHTALYWYRQSLGQGLEFLIYFQGNSAPDKSGLPSDRFSAERTGGSVSTLTIQRTQQEDSAVYLCASSLRQGAAWNFGPGTRLTVT.

The rearrangement uses TRBV4-3 and TRBJ2-1, with 7 bases identical to TRBD2. This CDR3 is 15 amino acids long. The germline V gene encodes CDR1 LGHNA and CDR2 YSLEER. V gave up 0 bases and J gave up 7 bases; unmatched junction bases: 6. For the CDR3, the DNA is TGCGCCAGCAGCCAAGACCTGGGACTATCAAATGAGCAGTTCTTC. This codes for CASSQDLGLSNEQFF.

In DNA form, the CDR3 reads TGTGCCACCCAAAACAGTTATAATCAGCCCCAGCATTTT. Translated: CATQNSYNQPQHF. This chain links TRBV28 with TRBJ1-5; D is undetermined. The germline gives CDR1 MDHEN, CDR2 SYDVKM. CDR3 length equals 13 residues. V dropped 10 bases and J dropped 4 bases, with 14 bases sitting between them.

The rearrangement joins TRBV11-2 to TRBJ2-5; possible D gene TRBD2, 6 bases. The germline V gene encodes CDR1 SGHAT and CDR2 FQNNGV. The CDR3 covers 17 residues. V lost 1 base and J lost 5, with 20 bases in between. The CDR3 nucleotides are TGTGCCAGCAGCTTAGTTGGGGACTCACCCAGGTTGGAGACCCAGTACTTC. Its protein is CASSLVGDSPRLETQYF. The entire variable domain, with the rest obtained from reference TRBV11-2 and TRBJ2-5, is as follows: EAGVAQSPRYKIIEKRQSVAFWCNPISGHATLYWYQQILGQGPKLLIQFQNNGVVDDSQLPKDRFSAERLKGVDSTLKIQPAKLEDSAVYLCASSLVGDSPRLETQYFGPGTRLLVL.

The chain combines TRBV7-9 with TRBJ2-7, with 11 positions matching TRBD2. This CDR3 comprises 16 residues. V was pared by 5 bases and J by 2 bases, with 8 bases of the junction left unmatched. Germline V gene data show CDR1 as SEHNR and CDR2 as FQNEAQ (reference sequence). Written as DNA, the CDR3 is TGTGCCAGCAGCCTCCAGGTTAGCGGGAGGGCCTACGAGCAGTACTTC. Its translation: CASSLQVSGRAYEQYF.

The rearrangement uses TRBV20-1 and TRBJ2-1; D is unresolved. V was clipped by 3 bases and J by 6 bases, with 24 bases between them. Germline loops: CDR1 DFQATT, CDR2 SNEGSKA (reference sequence). The CDR3 covers 17 residues. The CDR3 DNA reads as TGCAGTGCTAGTAATCCGGCTTATAGCCCGCGACGCAATGAGCAGTTCTTC. Protein: CSASNPAYSPRRNEQFF.

The rearrangement links TRBV5-1 to TRBJ1-2; possible D gene TRBD1, 5 bases. V lost 0 bases to trimming and J lost 4 bases, with 13 bases between them. CDR3 length equals 15 residues. Per germline, CDR1 SGHRS and CDR2 YFSETQ. The CDR3, as DNA: TGCGCCAGCAGCTTGGACCCCGACAGAGCCTATGGCTACACCTTC. Protein product: CASSLDPDRAYGYTF.

This chain connects TRBV19 to TRBJ2-1, with 8 bases aligning to TRBD1. Looked up from germline, CDR1 is LNHDA and CDR2 is SQIVND (reference sequence). This CDR3 spans 12 amino acids. Germline trimming cut 4 bases from V and 10 bases from J; bases unmatched to any gene: 3. The CDR3 sequence is CASSRTGYEQFF. The DNA of the CDR3 is TGTGCCAGTAGTAGGACAGGGTACGAGCAGTTCTTC. Based on the CDR3 plus reference TRBV19 and TRBJ2-1, the full variable domain is DGGITQSPKYLFRKEGQNVTLSCEQNLNHDAMYWYRQDPGQGLRLIYYSQIVNDFQKGDIAEGYSVSREKKESFPLTVTSAQKNPTAFYLCASSRTGYEQFFGPGTRLTVL.

The V call is TRBV9, the J call TRBJ2-2; TRBD2 matches 14 bases. Per the germline V gene, CDR1 is SGDLS and CDR2 is YYNGEE. Losses at the gene ends were 3 bases for V and 6 bases for J; bases not matched to a gene: 1. This CDR3 region has 15 residues. The CDR3 DNA reads TGTGCCAGCAGCGCGACTAGCGGGAGGGCCGGGGAGCTGTTTTTT. It translates to CASSATSGRAGELFF.

The J gene is TRBJ2-1, the V gene TRBV7-6; 7 bases match TRBD2. The junction had 8 bases not matched to a gene; V was cut back by 4 bases and J by 5 bases. Germline-derived CDR1 and CDR2 are SGHVS and FNYEAQ. The CDR3 has 15 residues. CDR3 residues: CASSSISGTDNEQFF. The CDR3 nucleotides are TGTGCCAGCAGCTCGATAAGCGGGACGGACAATGAGCAGTTCTTC.